This T cell receptor beta chain was captured in a study of neurological immune-mediated disorders. V gave up 5 bases and J gave up 2 bases; unmatched junction bases: 5. CDR1 is SGHRS and CDR2 is YFSETQ in the germline V gene. The CDR3 covers 15 residues. This clonotype was counted many times. For the unsorted libraries, 2 million PBMCs stored at -80 C served as input. The authors made cDNA by 5'RACE with 10-nucleotide random UMIs. TCRdb re-called the 5' RACE reads through MiXCR, storing one row per CDR3 protein. Of about 84,000 distinct CDR3 sequences listed, approximately 10% were seen once; the top ten hold more than 1.5%.

Specimen: PBMCs. The chain has TRBV5-1 and TRBJ2-2, with 8 bases matching TRBD1. The source of this sequence is a man aged 40-49 years in good health. The CDR3, as DNA: TGCGCCAGCAGTGGACAGGGAAGTAACACCGGGGAGCTGTTTTTT. Protein: CASSGQGSNTGELFF.